This entry lists 17 T cell receptor beta chains sequenced from one sample in a study of blood T cell repertoires in COVID-19. This table comes from immunoSEQ multiplex PCR, and its TCRdb copy is limited to in-frame clones, with some not included. The sample holds 150,000 to 200,000 clones, approximately 90% seen once. Input material: peripheral blood. All receptors come from a man aged 25-40 years with COVID-19, enrolled during active disease.

The chain links TRBV11-3 to TRBJ2-1; 9 nucleotides agree with TRBD1. V shed 5 bases, J shed 4 bases, and the junction held 6 bases outside the gene matches. This CDR3 is 15 amino acids long. Germline lookup yields CDR1 SGHNT and CDR2 YENEEA. As DNA, the CDR3 is TGTGCCAGCAGCCTACAGGGGGCGTTTTACAATGAGCAGTTCTTC. This translates into CASSLQGAFYNEQFF.

The V gene is TRBV5-1, the J gene TRBJ2-5; TRBD1 agrees at 7 bases. Looked up from germline, CDR1 is SGHRS and CDR2 is YFSETQ. The trim removed 0 bases at V and 3 bases at J, leaving 2 bases unmatched. The CDR3 covers 14 residues. The CDR3: CASSLGGQKETQYF. The DNA of the CDR3 is TGCGCCAGCAGCTTGGGGGGACAGAAAGAGACCCAGTACTTC.

The chain joins TRBV30 to TRBJ1-4; TRBD1 might be the D (5 bases). V was shortened by 3 bases and J by 0 bases, with 8 bases between the two germline ends. The CDR3 spans 14 residues. CDR1 and CDR2 from the germline V gene are GTSNPN and SVGIG (reference sequence). The CDR3 spells CAWRGGATNEKLFF. The DNA of the CDR3 is TGTGCCTGGAGGGGGGGGGCAACTAATGAAAAACTGTTTTTT.

This CDR3 is CASAKGLGLAPYNEQFF. The CDR3, as DNA: TGTGCCAGCGCAAAAGGCTTAGGACTAGCGCCCTACAATGAGCAGTTCTTC. The genes are TRBV3-1 (or the pseudogene TRBV3-2) and TRBJ2-1; TRBD2 matches 9 bases. The CDR3 has 17 residues. Germline V CDR1 and CDR2: LGHDT, YNNKEL (reference sequence). J lost 2 bases, V lost 8 bases, and 13 bases had no gene match.

The V and J genes are TRBV7-3 and TRBJ2-3; D perhaps matches TRBD1 (5 bases). This CDR3 comprises 15 residues. Trimming stripped 1 base from V and 4 bases from J, with 12 bases between. CDR1 and CDR2 from the germline V gene are SGHTA and FQGTGA. CDR3 region: CASSLIAQGADTQYF. The CDR3 nucleotides read TGTGCCAGCAGCTTAATCGCTCAGGGTGCAGATACGCAGTATTTT. Complete variable domain (other parts from reference TRBV7-3 and TRBJ2-3): GAGVSQTPSNKVTEKGKYVELRCDPISGHTALYWYRQSLGQGPEFLIYFQGTGAADDSGLPNDRFFAVRPEGSVSTLKIQRTERGDSAVYLCASSLIAQGADTQYFGPGTRLTVL.

This sequence joins TRBV2 and TRBJ1-2, with D unclear. Trimming removed 3 bases from V and 8 bases from J, with 13 bases in between. The CDR3 contains 13 residues. CDR1 is SNHLY and CDR2 is FYNNEI in the germline V gene. CDR3 sequence (DNA): TGTGCCAGCAGTGATACCCTCAGCAGGGGCTACACCTTC. Translated, it gives CASSDTLSRGYTF.

CDR3 in amino acids: CASSPLPLAGSRLVYEQYF. CDR3 bases: TGTGCCAGCTCACCACTGCCACTAGCGGGATCCCGGTTGGTATACGAGCAGTACTTC. The chain joins TRBV18 to TRBJ2-7, with TRBD2 identical over 10 bases. Trimming cost V 1 base and J 4 bases; bases outside gene matches: 16. Germline loops: CDR1 KGHSH, CDR2 LQKENI. The CDR3 sequence is 19 residues long.

This clone has just a few counts. A read error may account for a junction end that differs from germline. V is TRBV7-9 and J is TRBJ1-2; 7 bases fit TRBD1. Germline V gives CDR1 SEHNR, CDR2 FQNEAQ (reference sequence). The CDR3 length is 12 residues. The CDR3 here is CASSLGSDRPAF. The CDR3 region has the DNA TGTGCCAGCAGCTTAGGGTCGGACAGGCCGGCCTTC.

This chain links TRBV2 with TRBJ1-1, with TRBD1 matching over 9 bases. The CDR3 spans 13 residues. The trim removed 9 bases at V and 4 bases at J, leaving 6 bases unmatched. Germline V gene data show CDR1 as SNHLY and CDR2 as FYNNEI. CDR3 coding DNA: TGTGCCAGTGGGGGGACAGGGTCCACTGAAGCTTTCTTT. It specifies CASGGTGSTEAFF. The full variable domain, its missing parts supplied by reference TRBV2 and TRBJ1-1, is EPEVTQTPSHQVTQMGQEVILRCVPISNHLYFYWYRQILGQKVEFLVSFYNNEISEKSEIFDDQFSVERPDGSNFTLKIRSTKLEDSAMYFCASGGTGSTEAFFGQGTRLTVV.

The chain has TRBV28 and TRBJ2-2, with 10 bases lining up with TRBD2. Germline V gene lookup returns CDR1 MDHEN and CDR2 SYDVKM. V shed 6 bases and J 1 base; nucleotides not matched to a gene: 23. The CDR3 loop spans 22 amino acids. The CDR3 region has the DNA TGTGCCAGCAGCTACGTCCGGACCCTCTTAGGCACTAGCGGGATGAACACCGGGGAGCTGTTTTTT. This encodes CASSYVRTLLGTSGMNTGELFF.

V is TRBV7-6 and J is TRBJ2-1; the match to TRBD1 covers 7 bases. From germline, CDR1 is SGHVS and CDR2 FNYEAQ. J lost 0 bases, V lost 3 bases, and 11 bases had no gene match. The CDR3 loop spans 18 amino acids. In DNA form, the CDR3 reads TGTGCCAGCAGCTTTAGGGCACCGGGACAGAGCTCCTACAATGAGCAGTTCTTC. Amino acid sequence: CASSFRAPGQSSYNEQFF.

This clone came up once. The CDR3 bases are TGCGCCAGCAGCCAAGATCACAGCTCCTACGAGCAGTACTTC. This gives the protein CASSQDHSSYEQYF. The chain recombines TRBV4-3 with TRBJ2-7; D remains unclear. This CDR3 comprises 14 residues. Deletions cut 0 bases from V and 0 bases from J, with 6 bases between. Germline V gene data show CDR1 as LGHNA and CDR2 as YSLEER.

The rearrangement links TRBV19 to TRBJ2-7; D perhaps matches TRBD1 (6 bases). The V and J ends lost 2 bases and 4 bases respectively, with 15 bases between them. CDR1 LNHDA and CDR2 SQIVND come from the germline V gene (reference sequence). This CDR3 comprises 15 residues. The CDR3: CASSIIGDKQYEQYF. As DNA, the CDR3 is TGTGCCAGTAGTATAATTGGGGACAAACAATACGAGCAGTACTTC.

The genes are TRBV27 and TRBJ2-3, with D unresolved. CDR1 MNHEY and CDR2 SMNVEV come from the germline V gene (reference sequence). The CDR3 has 14 amino acids. The V gene lost 0 bases and the J gene lost 4 bases, with 8 bases spanning the gap. The CDR3: CASSLSQMADTQYF. The CDR3 region has the DNA TGTGCCAGCAGTTTATCGCAGATGGCAGATACGCAGTATTTT.

In regard to this clone: At the DNA level, this CDR3 is encoded by other sequences in the same sample as well. In DNA, the CDR3 is TGTGCCAGTAGCATTGGAGGGGCTGAAGCTTTCTTT. It translates to CASSIGGAEAFF. This chain connects TRBV19 to TRBJ1-1; a weak D match, TRBD1 (5 bases). This CDR3 has 12 amino acids. Germline values: CDR1 LNHDA, CDR2 SQIVND (reference sequence). V gave up 6 bases and J gave up 6 bases, with 11 bases separating them. The entire variable domain, with the rest obtained from reference TRBV19 and TRBJ1-1, is as follows: DGGITQSPKYLFRKEGQNVTLSCEQNLNHDAMYWYRQDPGQGLRLIYYSQIVNDFQKGDIAEGYSVSREKKESFPLTVTSAQKNPTAFYLCASSIGGAEAFFGQGTRLTVV.

The chain recombines TRBV4-2 with TRBJ2-4; no firm D call. V was pared by 3 bases and J by 0 bases, with 15 bases between. The CDR3 extends over 17 amino acids. Germline lookup yields CDR1 LGHNA and CDR2 YNFKEQ. The CDR3 DNA is TGTGCCAGCAGCCAGAGCACAGCAACCCTAGCCAAAAACATTCAGTACTTC. It specifies CASSQSTATLAKNIQYF.

This clone was detected once. This rearrangement joins TRBV6-2 or TRBV6-3 to TRBJ1-1; D is unresolved. Germline CDR1 MNHEY, CDR2 SVGEGT. This CDR3 contains 16 residues. V was trimmed by 2 bases and J by 0 bases, leaving 13 bases between them. This CDR3 is CASSYSLRHMNTEAFF. The CDR3 DNA follows: TGTGCCAGCAGTTACAGCCTCCGACATATGAACACTGAAGCTTTCTTT.